This T cell receptor (beta chain) came from a study of neurological immune-mediated disorders. Germline CDR1 is DFQATT and CDR2 is SNEGSKA (reference sequence). V was pared by 0 bases and J by 0 bases, with 19 bases between. This CDR3 is 18 amino acids long. Via MiXCR, TCRdb re-called the 5' RACE reads, giving one row per CDR3 protein. In the table there are roughly 10,000 distinct CDR3 sequences, more than 20% of which are singletons. The TCR originated in a woman in her forties with multiple sclerosis. The chain links TRBV20-1 to TRBJ2-3; tentatively, D is TRBD2 (6 bases). Sequenced: CD8+ T cells from blood. The CDR3 spells CSARDLGRGQISTDTQYF. The CDR3 DNA reads as TGCAGTGCTAGAGATTTGGGGCGGGGCCAGATCAGCACAGATACGCAGTATTTT.